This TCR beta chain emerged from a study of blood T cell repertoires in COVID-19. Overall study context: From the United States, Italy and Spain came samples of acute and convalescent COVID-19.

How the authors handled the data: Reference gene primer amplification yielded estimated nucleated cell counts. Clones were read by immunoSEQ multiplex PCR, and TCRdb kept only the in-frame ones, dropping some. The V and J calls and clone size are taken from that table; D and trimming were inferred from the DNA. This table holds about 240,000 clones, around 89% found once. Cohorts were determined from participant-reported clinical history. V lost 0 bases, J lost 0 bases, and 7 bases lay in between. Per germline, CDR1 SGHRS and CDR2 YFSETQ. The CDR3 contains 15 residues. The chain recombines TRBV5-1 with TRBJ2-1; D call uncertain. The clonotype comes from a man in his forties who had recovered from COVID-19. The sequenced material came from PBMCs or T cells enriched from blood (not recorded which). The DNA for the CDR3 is TGCGCCAGCAGCTTGGGCGGAAGCTCCTACAATGAGCAGTTCTTC. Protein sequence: CASSLGGSSYNEQFF.